Listed below are T cell receptor beta chains from one sample, sequenced in a study of regulatory T cells in long-lasting Graves disease. In TCRdb, the multiplex PCR reads were re-called with MiXCR into one record per CDR3 protein. The data show approximately 440,000 distinct CDR3 sequences, around 16% seen once. The same data also contributed to another study, on T cells in Graves' hyperthyroidism and ophthalmopathy.

The sample consisted of peripheral blood mononuclear cells (PBMCs), taken at new diagnosis, from a patient treated with antithyroid drugs. The origin of the receptors is a man aged 40-55 years with Graves disease. The CDR3 runs from the conserved cysteine through the conserved F or W. A D gene is named only where the DNA matches it firmly. Only part of the rows carry a size: once, few, many, or a class if the clone is expanded.

cdr3_nt: TGTGCCAGCAGTTTATCCCTCGGGGGGCCTCAGTACTTC
cdr3_aa: CASSLSLGGPQYF
j_call: TRBJ2-7
v_call: TRBV28
clone_size: many
cdr3_length: 13
d_call: NA

cdr3_nt: TGTGCCACCAGTGGCCACTCCCCAGCGGCGGTCAGCACAGATACGCAGTATTTT
cdr3_aa: CATSGHSPAAVSTDTQYF
j_call: TRBJ2-3
v_call: TRBV24-1
clone_size: many
cdr3_length: 18
d_call: NA

cdr3_nt: TGCGCCAGCAATAGCGGGAGGCTGGGAGATACGCAGTATTTT
cdr3_aa: CASNSGRLGDTQYF
j_call: TRBJ2-3
v_call: TRBV5-1
clone_size: few
cdr3_length: 14
d_call: TRBD2

cdr3_nt: TGTGCCAGCAGTTTTTCACAACGCCGGGACAGGGGGTACGAGCAGTACTTC
cdr3_aa: CASSFSQRRDRGYEQYF
j_call: TRBJ2-7
v_call: TRBV28
clone_size: many
cdr3_length: 17
d_call: TRBD1

cdr3_nt: TGTGCCAGTAGTGCTCGACGGGGTTCCTACGAGCAGTACTTC
cdr3_aa: CASSARRGSYEQYF
j_call: TRBJ2-7
v_call: TRBV19
clone_size: few
cdr3_length: 14
d_call: NA

cdr3_nt: TGTGCCAGCAGCTTAGAACTAAACACAGATACGCAGTATTTT
cdr3_aa: CASSLELNTDTQYF
j_call: TRBJ2-3
v_call: TRBV11-2
clone_size: many
cdr3_length: 14
d_call: NA

cdr3_nt: TGTGCCAGCAGCTTCTTGGAGCAGCAAGCTTTCTTT
cdr3_aa: CASSFLEQQAFF
j_call: TRBJ1-1
v_call: TRBV7-9
clone_size: many
cdr3_length: 12
d_call: NA

cdr3_nt: TGTGCCAGCAGTACACGTCTAGCGGGAGACTACGAGCAGTACTTC
cdr3_aa: CASSTRLAGDYEQYF
j_call: TRBJ2-7
v_call: TRBV28
clone_size: many
cdr3_length: 15
d_call: TRBD2

cdr3_nt: TGCAGCGTTGAAGGAAGGGGGGGCGCCCCTAGCTCCTACGAGCAGTACTTC
cdr3_aa: CSVEGRGGAPSSYEQYF
j_call: TRBJ2-7
v_call: TRBV29-1
clone_size: few
cdr3_length: 17
d_call: NA

cdr3_nt: TGTGCCAGCACTCCAGGGACTAGCGGGAGGTTCCAAGAGACCCAGTACTTC
cdr3_aa: CASTPGTSGRFQETQYF
j_call: TRBJ2-5
v_call: TRBV6-1
clone_size: NA
cdr3_length: 17
d_call: TRBD2

cdr3_nt: TGTGCCAGCAGTTACTCACGGACAGGGTACGCCGGGGAGCTGTTTTTT
cdr3_aa: CASSYSRTGYAGELFF
j_call: TRBJ2-2
v_call: TRBV6-5
clone_size: few
cdr3_length: 16
d_call: TRBD1